This T cell receptor (beta chain) was captured in a study of shared clonotypes between healthy human individuals. Here immunoSEQ multiplex PCR was the method, and the copy in TCRdb shows in-frame clones only, minus some. Among 450,000 or so clones listed, roughly 80% were seen once. CDR1 and CDR2 (germline): ENHRY, SYGVKD. CDR3 length: 14 amino acids. With respect to this clone: A read error may produce the germline difference seen at one junction end.

Input material: PBMCs. The chain has TRBV10-3 and TRBJ2-7; the match to TRBD2 covers 7 bases. The TCR originated in a woman in her thirties or forties in good health. Some clones in this sample may be carry-over from other donors' samples. This CDR3 reads CAISATSASPTPDF. CDR3 coding DNA: TGTGCCATCAGTGCCACTAGCGCCAGTCCCACCCCCGACTTC.